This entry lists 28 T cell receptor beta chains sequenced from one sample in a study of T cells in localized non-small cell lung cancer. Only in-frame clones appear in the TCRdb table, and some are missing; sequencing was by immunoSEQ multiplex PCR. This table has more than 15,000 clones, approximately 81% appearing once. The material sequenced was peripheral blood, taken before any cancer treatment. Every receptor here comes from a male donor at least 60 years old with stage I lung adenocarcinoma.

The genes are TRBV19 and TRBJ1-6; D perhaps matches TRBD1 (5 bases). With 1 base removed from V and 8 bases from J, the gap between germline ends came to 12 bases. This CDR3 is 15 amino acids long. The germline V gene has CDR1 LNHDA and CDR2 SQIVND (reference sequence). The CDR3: CASSIGGRSDSPLHF. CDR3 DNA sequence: TGTGCCAGTAGTATAGGGGGCAGGAGTGATTCACCCCTCCACTTT.

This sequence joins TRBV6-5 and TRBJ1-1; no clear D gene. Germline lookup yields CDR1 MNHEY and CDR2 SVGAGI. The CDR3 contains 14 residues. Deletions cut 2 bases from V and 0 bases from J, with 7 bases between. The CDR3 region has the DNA TGTGCCAGCAGTTACGTTCTAATGAACACTGAAGCTTTCTTT. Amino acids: CASSYVLMNTEAFF.

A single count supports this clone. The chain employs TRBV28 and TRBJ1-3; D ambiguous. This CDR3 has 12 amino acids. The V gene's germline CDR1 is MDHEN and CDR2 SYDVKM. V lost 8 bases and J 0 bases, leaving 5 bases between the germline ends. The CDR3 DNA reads TGTGCCAGCCGGTTCTCTGGAAACACCATATATTTT. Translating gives CASRFSGNTIYF.

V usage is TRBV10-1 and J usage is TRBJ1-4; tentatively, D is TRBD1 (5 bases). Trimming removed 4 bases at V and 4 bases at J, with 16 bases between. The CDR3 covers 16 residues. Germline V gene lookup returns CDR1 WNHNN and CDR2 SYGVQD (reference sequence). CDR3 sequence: CASSGGTRGSNEKLFF. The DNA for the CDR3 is TGCGCCAGCAGTGGAGGGACCCGTGGTAGTAATGAAAAACTGTTTTTT.

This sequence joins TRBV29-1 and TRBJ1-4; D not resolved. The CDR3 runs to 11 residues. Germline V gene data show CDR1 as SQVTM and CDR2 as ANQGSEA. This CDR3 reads CLAGRDEKLFF. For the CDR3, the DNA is TGCTTAGCGGGTCGGGATGAAAAACTGTTTTTT.

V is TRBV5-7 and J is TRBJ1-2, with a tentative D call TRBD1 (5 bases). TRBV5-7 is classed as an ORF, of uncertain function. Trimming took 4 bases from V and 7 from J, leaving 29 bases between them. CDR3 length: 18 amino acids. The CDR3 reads CASSPVEGPRERICGYTF. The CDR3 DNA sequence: TGTGCCAGCAGCCCAGTTGAGGGGCCTCGGGAGAGGATATGTGGCTACACCTTC.

The CDR3 DNA sequence: TGCGCCAGCAGCTGGGGACAGAGTCAAGAGACCCAGTACTTC. Its translation is CASSWGQSQETQYF. The rearrangement joins TRBV5-1 to TRBJ2-5, with 7 bases fitting TRBD1. The CDR3 length is 14 residues. From germline, CDR1 is SGHRS and CDR2 YFSETQ. V was clipped by 3 bases and J by 2 bases; unmatched bases: 4.

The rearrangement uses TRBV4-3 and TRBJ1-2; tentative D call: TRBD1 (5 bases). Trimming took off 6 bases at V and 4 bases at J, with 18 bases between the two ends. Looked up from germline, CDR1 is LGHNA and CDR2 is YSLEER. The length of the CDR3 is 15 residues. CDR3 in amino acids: CASSRTLSGGYGYTF. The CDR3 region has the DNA TGCGCCAGCAGTCGGACCTTGTCTGGGGGCTATGGCTACACCTTC.

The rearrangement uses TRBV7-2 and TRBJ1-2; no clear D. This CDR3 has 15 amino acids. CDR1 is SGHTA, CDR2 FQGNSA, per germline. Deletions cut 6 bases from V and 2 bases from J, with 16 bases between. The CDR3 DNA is TGTGCCAGCAGTCCGGAGCCCCAGCCAAACTATGGCTACACCTTC. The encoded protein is CASSPEPQPNYGYTF.

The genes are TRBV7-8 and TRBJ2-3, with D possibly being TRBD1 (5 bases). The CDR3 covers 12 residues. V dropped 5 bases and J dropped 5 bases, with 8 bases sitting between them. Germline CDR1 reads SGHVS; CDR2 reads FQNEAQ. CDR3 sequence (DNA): TGTGCCAGCAGCCGTAGGGGAGATACGCAGTATTTT. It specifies CASSRRGDTQYF. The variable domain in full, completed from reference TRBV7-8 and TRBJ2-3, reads GAGVSQSPRYKVAKRGQDVALRCDPISGHVSLFWYQQALGQGPEFLTYFQNEAQLDKSGLPSDRFFAERPEGSVSTLKIQRTQQEDSAVYLCASSRRGDTQYFGPGTRLTVL.

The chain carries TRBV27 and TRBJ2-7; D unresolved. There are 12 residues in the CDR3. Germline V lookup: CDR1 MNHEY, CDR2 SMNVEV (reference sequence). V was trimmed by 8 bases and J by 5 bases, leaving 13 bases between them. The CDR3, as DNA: TGTGCCAGCGGGCTAGGGCCCCACGAGCAGTACTTC. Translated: CASGLGPHEQYF.

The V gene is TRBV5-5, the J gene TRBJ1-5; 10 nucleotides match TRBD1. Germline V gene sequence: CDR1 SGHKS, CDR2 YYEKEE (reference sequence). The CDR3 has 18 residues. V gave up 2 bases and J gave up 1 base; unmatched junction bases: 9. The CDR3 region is CASSLGFGDRGSNQPQHF. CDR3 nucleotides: TGTGCCAGCAGCTTAGGATTCGGGGACAGGGGAAGCAATCAGCCCCAGCATTTT.

The CDR3 loop reads CASSGTGVGEKLFF. CDR3 nucleotide sequence: TGCGCCAGCAGCGGGACAGGGGTAGGAGAAAAACTGTTTTTT. The chain couples TRBV5-1 to TRBJ1-4; 10 bases agree with TRBD1. J gave up 8 bases and V 4 bases, and 5 bases lay outside the gene matches. Looked up from germline, CDR1 is SGHRS and CDR2 is YFSETQ. This CDR3 has 14 amino acids.

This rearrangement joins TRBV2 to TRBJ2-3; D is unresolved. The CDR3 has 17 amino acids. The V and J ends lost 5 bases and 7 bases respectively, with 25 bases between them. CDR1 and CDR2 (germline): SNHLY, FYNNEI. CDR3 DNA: TGTGCCAGCAGTTTTTTATCGCTTGTGGGGAACCCCTATACGCAGTATTTT. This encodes CASSFLSLVGNPYTQYF.

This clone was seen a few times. Here the CDR3 DNA reads TGTGCCATCAGTCCAGGGACAGGGAATCAGCCCCAGCATTTT. This codes for CAISPGTGNQPQHF. The V gene is TRBV10-3, the J gene TRBJ1-5; the match to TRBD1 covers 9 bases. The CDR3 totals 14 residues. J was trimmed by 4 bases and V by 5 bases; bases with no gene match: 3. CDR1 ENHRY and CDR2 SYGVKD come from the germline V gene.

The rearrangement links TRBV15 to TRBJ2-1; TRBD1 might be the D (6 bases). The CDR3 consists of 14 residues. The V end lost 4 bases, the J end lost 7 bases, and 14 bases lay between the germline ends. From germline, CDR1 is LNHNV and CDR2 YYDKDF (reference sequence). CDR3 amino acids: CATSKKGVGNEQFF. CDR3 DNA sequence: TGTGCCACCAGCAAGAAGGGGGTTGGGAATGAGCAGTTCTTC.

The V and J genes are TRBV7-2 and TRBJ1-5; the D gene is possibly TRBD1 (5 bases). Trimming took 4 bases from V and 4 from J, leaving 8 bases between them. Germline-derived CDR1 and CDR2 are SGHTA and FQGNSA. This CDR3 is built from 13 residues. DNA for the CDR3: TGTGCCAGCAGCTCAAGGGGAAATCAGCCCCAGCATTTT. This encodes CASSSRGNQPQHF. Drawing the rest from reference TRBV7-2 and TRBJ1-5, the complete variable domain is GAGVSQSPSNKVTEKGKDVELRCDPISGHTALYWYRQSLGQGLEFLIYFQGNSAPDKSGLPSDRFSAERTGGSVSTLTIQRTQQEDSAVYLCASSSRGNQPQHFGDGTRLSIL.

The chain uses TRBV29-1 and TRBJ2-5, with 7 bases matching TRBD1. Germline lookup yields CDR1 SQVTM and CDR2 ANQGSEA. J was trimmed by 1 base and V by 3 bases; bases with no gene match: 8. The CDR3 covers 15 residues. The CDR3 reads CSVEGTESTQETQYF. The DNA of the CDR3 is TGCAGCGTTGAGGGGACAGAGTCGACCCAAGAGACCCAGTACTTC.

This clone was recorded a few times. The CDR3 is CASSSQVDQPQHF. CDR3 nucleotides: TGTGCCAGCAGTTCCCAAGTTGATCAGCCCCAGCATTTT. The chain couples TRBV6-6 to TRBJ1-5; D is unresolved. CDR1 is MNHNY, CDR2 SVGAGI, per germline (reference sequence). The CDR3 is made up of 13 amino acids. Trimming removed 4 bases at V and 5 bases at J, with 9 bases between.

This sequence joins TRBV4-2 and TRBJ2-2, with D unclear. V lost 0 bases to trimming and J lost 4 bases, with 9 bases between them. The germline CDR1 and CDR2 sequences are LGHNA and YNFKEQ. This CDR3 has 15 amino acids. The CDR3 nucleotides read TGTGCCAGCAGCCAAGATCCCGGACCCACCGGGGAGCTGTTTTTT. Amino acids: CASSQDPGPTGELFF.

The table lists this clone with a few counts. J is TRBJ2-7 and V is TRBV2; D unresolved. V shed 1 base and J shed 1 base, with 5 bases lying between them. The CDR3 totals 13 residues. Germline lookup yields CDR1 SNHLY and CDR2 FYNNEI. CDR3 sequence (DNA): TGTGCCAGCAGTGAAGGTTGGTCCTACGAGCAGTACTTC. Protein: CASSEGWSYEQYF. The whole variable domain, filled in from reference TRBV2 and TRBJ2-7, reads EPEVTQTPSHQVTQMGQEVILRCVPISNHLYFYWYRQILGQKVEFLVSFYNNEISEKSEIFDDQFSVERPDGSNFTLKIRSTKLEDSAMYFCASSEGWSYEQYFGPGTRLTVT.

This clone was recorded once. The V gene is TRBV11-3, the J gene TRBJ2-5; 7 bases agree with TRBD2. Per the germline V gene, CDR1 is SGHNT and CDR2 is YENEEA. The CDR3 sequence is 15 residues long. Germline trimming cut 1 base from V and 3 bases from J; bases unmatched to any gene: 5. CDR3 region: CASSLVTSDKETQYF. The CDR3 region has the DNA TGTGCCAGCAGCTTAGTAACTAGCGATAAAGAGACCCAGTACTTC.

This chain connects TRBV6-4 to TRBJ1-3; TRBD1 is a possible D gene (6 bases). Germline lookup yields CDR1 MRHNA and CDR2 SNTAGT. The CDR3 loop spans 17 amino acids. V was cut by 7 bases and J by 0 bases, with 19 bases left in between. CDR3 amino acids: CASNPRQEENSGNTIYF. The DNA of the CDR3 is TGTGCCAGCAACCCCCGACAGGAAGAAAACTCTGGAAACACCATATATTTT.

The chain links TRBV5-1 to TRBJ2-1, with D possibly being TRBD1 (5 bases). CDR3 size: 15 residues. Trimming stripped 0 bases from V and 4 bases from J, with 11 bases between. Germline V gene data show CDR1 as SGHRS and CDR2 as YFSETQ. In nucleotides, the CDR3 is TGCGCCAGCAGCTTGGGGGGCTATAGATACAATGAGCAGTTCTTC. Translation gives CASSLGGYRYNEQFF.

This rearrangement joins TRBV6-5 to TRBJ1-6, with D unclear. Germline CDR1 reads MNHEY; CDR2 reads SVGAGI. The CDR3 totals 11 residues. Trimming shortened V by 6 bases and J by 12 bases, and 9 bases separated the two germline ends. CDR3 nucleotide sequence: TGTGCCAGCAGGATTCGAGGACCCCTCCACTTT. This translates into CASRIRGPLHF.

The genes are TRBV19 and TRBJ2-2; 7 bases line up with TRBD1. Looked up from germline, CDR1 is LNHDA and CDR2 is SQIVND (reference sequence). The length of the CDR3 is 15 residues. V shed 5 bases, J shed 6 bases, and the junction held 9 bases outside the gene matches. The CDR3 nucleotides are TGTGCCAGTAGTGAGACAGGGTGGGCACCCGGGGAGCTGTTTTTT. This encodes CASSETGWAPGELFF.

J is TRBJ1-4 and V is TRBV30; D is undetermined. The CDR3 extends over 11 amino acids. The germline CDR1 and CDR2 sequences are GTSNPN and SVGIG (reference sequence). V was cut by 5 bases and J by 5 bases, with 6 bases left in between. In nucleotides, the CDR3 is TGTGCCTGGGAAAGGAATGAAAAACTGTTTTTT. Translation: CAWERNEKLFF.

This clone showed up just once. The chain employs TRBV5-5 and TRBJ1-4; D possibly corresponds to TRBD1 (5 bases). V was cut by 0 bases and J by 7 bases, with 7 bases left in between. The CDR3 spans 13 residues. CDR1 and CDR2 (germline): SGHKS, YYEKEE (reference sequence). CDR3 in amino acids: CASSLGDGEKLFF. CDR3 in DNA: TGTGCCAGCAGCTTGGGGGACGGTGAAAAACTGTTTTTT. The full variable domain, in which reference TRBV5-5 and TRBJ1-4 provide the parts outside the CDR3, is DAGVTQSPTHLIKTRGQQVTLRCSPISGHKSVSWYQQVLGQGPQFIFQYYEKEERGRGNFPDRFSARQFPNYSSELNVNALLLGDSALYLCASSLGDGEKLFFGSGTQLSVL.